The 23 T cell receptor beta chains listed next were all sequenced from one sample in a study of vaccination effects on CD4 cells after COVID-19. Sequenced by immunoSEQ multiplex PCR; TCRdb stores in-frame clones only, minus some. The sample has tens of thousands of clones, more than 60% seen once; the top ten hold around 20%. Viral peptide pool expansion of antigen-specific CD4+ T cells preceded sequencing in the ViraFEST assay. With 10 days of culture completed, CD4+ T cells were isolated. Nucleocapsid antibodies stayed negative before and after vaccination, showing no earlier SARS-CoV-2 infection. Antigens for these TCRs are unknown. Material: CD4+ T cells from PBMCs cultured with SARS-CoV-2 spike peptides, obtained before COVID-19 vaccination. These receptors were collected from a human donor who received a COVID-19 vaccine.

This clone has more than one count but fewer than ten. CDR3 sequence (DNA): TGTGCTAGTGGGACAGGGTCGGACACTGAAGCTTTCTTT. Residues: CASGTGSDTEAFF. The chain employs TRBV12-5 and TRBJ1-1; 7 nucleotides agree with TRBD1. Unmatched junction bases numbered 4, after V lost 6 bases and J lost 3 bases. Germline CDR1 is LGHNT and CDR2 is FRNRAP. The CDR3 is made up of 13 amino acids.

The chain joins TRBV11-2 to TRBJ1-4; D remains unclear. CDR3 size: 15 residues. V was cut by 0 bases and J by 2 bases, with 7 bases left in between. The V gene's germline CDR1 is SGHAT and CDR2 FQNNGV. The CDR3: CASSLEISTNEKLFF. In DNA form, the CDR3 reads TGTGCCAGCAGCTTAGAGATTTCCACTAATGAAAAACTGTTTTTT.

The chain joins TRBV7-2 to TRBJ2-1; D unclear. Trimming shortened V by 4 bases and J by 8 bases, and 6 bases separated the two germline ends. The CDR3 has 11 residues. CDR1 SGHTA and CDR2 FQGNSA come from the germline V gene. Written as DNA, the CDR3 is TGTGCCAGCAGCTCGCTCGATGAGCAGTTCTTC. This encodes CASSSLDEQFF.

The gene calls are TRBV4-1 and TRBJ2-5, with D unresolved. V was trimmed by 2 bases and J by 5 bases, leaving 18 bases between them. Germline assignment: CDR1 MGHRA and CDR2 YSYEKL. CDR3 length: 16 amino acids. CDR3: CASSQIAGVRRETQYF. The CDR3 DNA follows: TGCGCCAGCAGCCAAATTGCCGGCGTCCGAAGGGAGACCCAGTACTTC.

This chain uses TRBV5-8 with TRBJ1-2, with D unresolved. This CDR3 region has 13 residues. V lost 6 bases and J 5 bases, leaving 14 bases between the germline ends. The germline V gene encodes CDR1 SGHTS and CDR2 YDEGEE. This chain's CDR3 is CASNPTVEYGYTF. CDR3 DNA: TGTGCCAGCAACCCGACGGTGGAGTATGGCTACACCTTC.

The chain has TRBV6-4 and TRBJ2-2; 8 bases fit TRBD1. The trim removed 4 bases at V and 7 bases at J, leaving 2 bases unmatched. Germline assignment: CDR1 MRHNA and CDR2 SNTAGT. This CDR3 spans 13 amino acids. The CDR3 here is CASSGQGNGELFF. The CDR3 coding sequence is TGTGCCAGCAGTGGACAGGGGAACGGGGAGCTGTTTTTT.

The chain recombines TRBV5-1 with TRBJ2-1; D call uncertain. V lost 0 bases and J lost 0, with 7 bases in between. CDR3 length: 15 residues. Germline V gene sequence: CDR1 SGHRS, CDR2 YFSETQ. The CDR3 loop is CASSLAGVSYNEQFF. In DNA, the CDR3 is TGCGCCAGCAGCTTGGCCGGAGTCTCCTACAATGAGCAGTTCTTC.

As DNA, the CDR3 is TGTGCCAGCAGCTTGGCCGGGACGAACACCGGGGAGCTGTTTTTT. Encoded protein: CASSLAGTNTGELFF. The chain employs TRBV5-4 and TRBJ2-2; weak D call: TRBD2 (5 bases). The CDR3 runs to 15 residues. Between the trimmed V and J ends, which lost 0 bases and 0 bases, there was a span of 6 bases. Per the germline V gene, CDR1 is SGHNT and CDR2 is YYREEE (reference sequence).

This CDR3 is CASRFPGQGSRQPQHF. The CDR3 DNA follows: TGTGCCAGCAGGTTCCCGGGACAGGGGTCGAGGCAGCCCCAGCATTTT. The chain joins TRBV28 to TRBJ1-5; TRBD1 matches 10 bases. The CDR3 spans 16 residues. J was trimmed by 7 bases and V by 6 bases; bases with no gene match: 12. Germline values: CDR1 MDHEN, CDR2 SYDVKM.

The rearrangement uses TRBV24-1 and TRBJ2-6; D is possibly TRBD1 (5 bases). In germline, CDR1 is KGHDR, CDR2 SFDVKD. The V and J ends lost 10 bases and 1 base respectively, with 7 bases between them. The CDR3 is 13 residues long. This CDR3 reads CATQGSGANVLTF. As DNA, the CDR3 is TGTGCCACGCAGGGTTCTGGGGCCAACGTCCTGACTTTC.

The chain couples TRBV7-9 to TRBJ2-5; 14 nucleotides align to TRBD2. J lost 5 bases, V lost 4 bases, and 12 bases had no gene match. Germline lookup yields CDR1 SEHNR and CDR2 FQNEAQ (reference sequence). The CDR3 consists of 18 residues. This CDR3 reads CASSSGTSGSIRTETQYF. The CDR3, as DNA: TGTGCCAGCAGCTCTGGGACTAGCGGGAGTATCCGCACTGAGACCCAGTACTTC. The full variable domain, with the rest looked up from reference TRBV7-9 and TRBJ2-5, is DTGVSQNPRHKITKRGQNVTFRCDPISEHNRLYWYRQTLGQGPEFLTYFQNEAQLEKSRLLSDRFSAERPKGSFSTLEIQRTEQGDSAMYLCASSSGTSGSIRTETQYFGPGTRLLVL.

The gene calls are TRBV6-1 and TRBJ1-5, with D perhaps TRBD1 (6 bases). The germline V gene has CDR1 MNHNS and CDR2 SASEGT. The CDR3 length is 16 residues. The V end lost 1 base, the J end lost 6 bases, and 16 bases lay between the germline ends. The CDR3 nucleotides are TGTGCCAGCAGTGAAGAAGTGGGGGCGGGTTTTCAGCCCCAGCATTTT. It specifies CASSEEVGAGFQPQHF.

The chain uses TRBV28 and TRBJ2-3; D gene unclear. Deletions cut 2 bases from V and 0 bases from J, with 9 bases between. Germline V gene sequence: CDR1 MDHEN, CDR2 SYDVKM. CDR3 length equals 15 residues. The CDR3 bases are TGTGCCAGCAGTTTAGGCACTACTAGCACAGATACGCAGTATTTT. The encoded protein is CASSLGTTSTDTQYF.

This chain connects TRBV7-9 to TRBJ1-1, with 12 nucleotides matching TRBD1. CDR1 and CDR2 from the germline V gene are SEHNR and FQNEAQ (reference sequence). J lost 4 bases, V lost 3 bases, and 6 bases had no gene match. The CDR3 is 16 amino acids. The DNA for the CDR3 is TGTGCCAGCAGCTTGGGACAGGGGGCTGAGGGCACTGAAGCTTTCTTT. Protein: CASSLGQGAEGTEAFF.

This clone has just a few counts. V is TRBV4-1 and J is TRBJ1-4; D gene uncertain. Germline values: CDR1 MGHRA, CDR2 YSYEKL. The CDR3 is 14 residues long. Trimming pared 1 base from V and 7 bases from J, leaving 10 bases between. This CDR3 is CASSQVAGVEKLFF. CDR3 DNA: TGCGCCAGCAGCCAAGTGGCAGGAGTTGAAAAACTGTTTTTT.

J is TRBJ1-4 and V is TRBV29-1; TRBD1 might be the D (5 bases). Trimming took 7 bases from V and 14 from J, leaving 23 bases between them. Germline loops: CDR1 SQVTM, CDR2 ANQGSEA. The CDR3 runs to 13 residues. The CDR3 bases are TGCAGCGCGGGACGTGGTGTTGGGTTGCCCCTGTTTTTT. It yields the protein CSAGRGVGLPLFF.

The rearrangement uses TRBV5-5 and TRBJ2-7, with unresolved D. Germline assignment: CDR1 SGHKS and CDR2 YYEKEE (reference sequence). The CDR3 has 15 residues. The V and J ends lost 0 bases and 5 bases respectively, with 15 bases between them. The CDR3 loop is CASSLAVNPSDEQYF. The CDR3 coding sequence is TGTGCCAGCAGCTTGGCTGTTAACCCCTCGGACGAGCAGTACTTC.

The chain has TRBV25-1 and TRBJ2-7; 7 bases align to TRBD2. Germline V gene sequence: CDR1 MGHDK, CDR2 SYGVNS. Trimming took 5 bases from V and 2 from J; bases not matched to a gene: 6. The CDR3 covers 14 residues. Here the CDR3 DNA reads TGTGCCAGCAGTCAGGAGGCGGGGGCCTACGAGCAGTACTTC. Translated, it gives CASSQEAGAYEQYF.

This sequence joins TRBV30 and TRBJ2-3; 7 bases fit TRBD2. The germline V gene encodes CDR1 GTSNPN and CDR2 SVGIG (reference sequence). Germline trimming cut 5 bases from V and 4 bases from J; bases unmatched to any gene: 12. This CDR3 has 15 amino acids. The CDR3 sequence is CAWGPRRENADTQYF. CDR3 DNA: TGTGCCTGGGGCCCAAGGCGGGAGAACGCAGATACGCAGTATTTT.

In this sample, this clone turned up a few times. V usage is TRBV4-1 and J usage is TRBJ2-1; possible D gene TRBD2, 5 bases. Germline loops: CDR1 MGHRA, CDR2 YSYEKL. Trimming cost V 0 bases and J 9 bases, with 15 bases left between them. The CDR3 runs 15 residues. CDR3 bases: TGCGCCAGCAGCCAAGATCCCCTGCTGGGAGTTGAGCAGTTCTTC. This codes for CASSQDPLLGVEQFF.

A few counts support this clone. In DNA, the CDR3 is TGCGCCAGCAGCTCTAAAAGGGGCGGGAGGGCCACAGATACGCAGTATTTT. Its translation is CASSSKRGGRATDTQYF. The chain carries TRBV5-1 and TRBJ2-3, with TRBD2 matching over 9 bases. Germline V gene sequence: CDR1 SGHRS, CDR2 YFSETQ. The V and J ends lost 3 bases and 2 bases, in that order; junction bases with no gene match: 10. The CDR3 runs 17 residues.

The V call is TRBV28, the J call TRBJ1-5, with 8 bases matching TRBD1. Trimming removed 5 bases from V and 3 bases from J; junction bases left unmatched: 12. This CDR3 contains 17 residues. Germline CDR1 is MDHEN and CDR2 is SYDVKM. Written as DNA, the CDR3 is TGTGCCAGCAGTATAACCGGGACAGGCCTCTTCAATCAGCCCCAGCATTTT. It yields the protein CASSITGTGLFNQPQHF.

This chain joins TRBV28 and TRBJ1-5; TRBD1 might be the D (5 bases). The CDR3 length is 13 residues. In germline, CDR1 is MDHEN, CDR2 SYDVKM. Trimming removed 8 bases at V and 6 bases at J, with 14 bases between. CDR3 in DNA: TGTGCCAGCCAGGGAAGGGTTGCTCAGCCCCAGCATTTT. This translates into CASQGRVAQPQHF.